These 7 T cell receptor beta chains originate from one sample sequenced in a study of blood T cell repertoires in COVID-19. Generated by immunoSEQ multiplex PCR, the TCRdb table keeps only in-frame clones and is missing some. The profile shows more than 250,000 clones, roughly 84% of them singletons. What was sequenced was peripheral blood. The receptors derive from a man aged 50 or older with active or convalescent COVID-19.

The rearrangement uses TRBV5-1 and TRBJ2-3, with 7 nucleotides matching TRBD1. Germline V gene lookup returns CDR1 SGHRS and CDR2 YFSETQ. The CDR3 extends over 15 amino acids. The trim removed 0 bases at V and 6 bases at J, leaving 7 bases unmatched. CDR3 sequence: CASSLVRSRGDTQYF. CDR3 DNA: TGCGCCAGCAGCTTGGTCAGGTCCAGGGGGGATACGCAGTATTTT.

The chain joins TRBV7-9 to TRBJ1-4; 7 positions match TRBD1. Germline V gene lookup returns CDR1 SEHNR and CDR2 FQNEAQ (reference sequence). Trimming removed 2 bases from V and 8 bases from J; junction bases left unmatched: 2. This CDR3 has 13 amino acids. CDR3 in amino acids: CASSLTGQEKLFF. The CDR3 nucleotides are TGTGCCAGCAGCTTAACGGGACAGGAAAAACTGTTTTTT.

With respect to this clone: This sample includes further DNA sequences coding for the same CDR3. The V gene is TRBV10-2, the J gene TRBJ1-6; no clear D. V was shortened by 0 bases and J by 7 bases, with 7 bases between the two germline ends. CDR3 length equals 14 residues. Germline V gene lookup returns CDR1 WSHSY and CDR2 SAAADI. The CDR3 DNA is TGCGCCAGCAGTGAGTCTCGAGGAAATTCACCCCTCCACTTT. Its translation: CASSESRGNSPLHF.

The V call is TRBV15, the J call TRBJ1-6; D is unclear. The CDR3 is made up of 15 amino acids. From germline, CDR1 is LNHNV and CDR2 YYDKDF (reference sequence). V lost 1 base and J 9 bases, leaving 13 bases between the germline ends. CDR3 protein: CATSRVGSAGSPLHF. Here the CDR3 DNA reads TGTGCCACCAGCAGAGTGGGGAGCGCGGGTTCACCCCTCCACTTT.

The V call is TRBV14, the J call TRBJ1-2; 7 bases match TRBD1. This CDR3 region has 15 residues. Germline CDR1 SGHDN, CDR2 FVKESK. V lost 1 base to trimming and J lost 7 bases; unmatched junction nucleotides: 9. CDR3 DNA sequence: TGTGCCAGCAGCCAAGGGGTACAGGGGTATGGTGGCTACACCTTC. Translation: CASSQGVQGYGGYTF. The full variable domain, its missing parts supplied by reference TRBV14 and TRBJ1-2, is EAGVTQFPSHSVIEKGQTVTLRCDPISGHDNLYWYRRVMGKEIKFLLHFVKESKQDESGMPNNRFLAERTGGTYSTLKVQPAELEDSGVYFCASSQGVQGYGGYTFGSGTRLTVV.

The chain recombines TRBV5-6 with TRBJ1-5; 8 bases match TRBD1. CDR1 and CDR2 (germline): SGHDT, YYEEEE. V was pared by 4 bases and J by 1 base, with 10 bases of the junction left unmatched. CDR3 length: 17 residues. The CDR3 DNA reads as TGTGCCAGCAGCCTGGACAGGGAGAGGGAGAGCAATCAGCCCCAGCATTTT. Its protein product is CASSLDRERESNQPQHF.

The rearrangement joins TRBV28 to TRBJ1-5; 9 positions agree with TRBD1. This CDR3 contains 15 residues. Germline CDR1 reads MDHEN; CDR2 reads SYDVKM. After removal of 7 bases from V and 7 bases from J, the junction contained 11 bases not matched to a gene. The CDR3 DNA is TGTGCCAGCACCACCGAGACAGGGGGGAGGCAGCCCCAGCATTTT. It codes for CASTTETGGRQPQHF.